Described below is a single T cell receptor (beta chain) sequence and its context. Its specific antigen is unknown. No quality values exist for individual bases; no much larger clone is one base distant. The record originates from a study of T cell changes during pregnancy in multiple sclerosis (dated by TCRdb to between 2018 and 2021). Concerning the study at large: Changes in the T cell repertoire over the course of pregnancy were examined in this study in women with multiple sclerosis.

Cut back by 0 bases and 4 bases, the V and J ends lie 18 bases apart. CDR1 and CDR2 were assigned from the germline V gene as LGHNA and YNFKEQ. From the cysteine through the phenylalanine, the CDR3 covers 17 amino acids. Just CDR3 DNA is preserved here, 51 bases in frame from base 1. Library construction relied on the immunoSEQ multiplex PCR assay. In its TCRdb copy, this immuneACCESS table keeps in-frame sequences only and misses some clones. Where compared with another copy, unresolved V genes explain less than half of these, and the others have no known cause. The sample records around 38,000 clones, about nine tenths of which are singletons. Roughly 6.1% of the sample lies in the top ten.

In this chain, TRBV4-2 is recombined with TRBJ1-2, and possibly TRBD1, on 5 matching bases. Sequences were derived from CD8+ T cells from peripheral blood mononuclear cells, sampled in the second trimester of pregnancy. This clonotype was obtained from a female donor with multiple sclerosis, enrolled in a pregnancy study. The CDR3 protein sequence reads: CASSQDYRGLGPYGYTF. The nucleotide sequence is TGTGCCAGCAGCCAAGATTATCGGGGACTTGGTCCCTATGGCTACACCTTC.